The 30 T cell receptor beta chains below come from one sample, sequenced in a study of T cell changes during pregnancy in multiple sclerosis. Data came from immunoSEQ multiplex PCR; TCRdb stores just in-frame clones and leaves some out. The sample lists roughly 35,000 clones; approximately 87% were seen once. The sequences come from CD8+ T cells from peripheral blood mononuclear cells, collected after pregnancy. Source of these receptors: a female donor with multiple sclerosis, enrolled in a pregnancy study.

This sequence joins TRBV5-8 and TRBJ2-4; the D gene is possibly TRBD1 (6 bases). V was trimmed by 5 bases and J by 1 base, leaving 13 bases between them. Germline-derived CDR1 and CDR2 are SGHTS and YDEGEE. This CDR3 contains 15 residues. In DNA, the CDR3 is TGTGCCAGCAGACAGGGAGTGTCTGCCAAAAACATTCAGTACTTC. It is translated as CASRQGVSAKNIQYF.

This clone was recorded once. This sequence joins TRBV7-6 and TRBJ2-1; 10 bases match TRBD2. With V trimmed by 0 bases and J by 7 bases, 9 bases remained unmatched. The CDR3 has 17 amino acids. Germline-derived CDR1 and CDR2 are SGHVS and FNYEAQ. CDR3 sequence (DNA): TGTGCCAGCAGCTTAGCGCTTGGAAGCGGGGGGGCGAATGAGCAGTTCTTC. It yields the protein CASSLALGSGGANEQFF.

The V gene is TRBV10-1, the J gene TRBJ2-5; D gene unclear. V lost 0 bases, J lost 10 bases, and 12 bases lay in between. Germline CDR1 is WNHNN and CDR2 is SYGVQD (reference sequence). The length of the CDR3 is 13 residues. This CDR3 reads CASSESVPRDQYF. CDR3 in DNA: TGCGCCAGCAGTGAGTCAGTACCAAGAGACCAGTACTTC.

This clone was picked up one time. V usage is TRBV19 and J usage is TRBJ1-1; TRBD1 might be the D (6 bases). Germline CDR1 and CDR2: LNHDA and SQIVND (reference sequence). This CDR3 region has 11 residues. Trimming removed 7 bases from V and 13 bases from J, with 16 bases in between. The chain's CDR3 is CASNEGDKGFF. The DNA for the CDR3 is TGTGCCAGTAATGAAGGGGACAAGGGTTTCTTT.

The chain joins TRBV29-1 to TRBJ2-2, with TRBD2 matching over 7 bases. Trimming at V came to 1 base and at J to 5 bases, leaving 4 bases not matched to a gene. The CDR3 totals 14 residues. The V gene's germline CDR1 is SQVTM and CDR2 ANQGSEA. CDR3 DNA sequence: TGCAGCGTTGAAGGCAGGGAGGGGACCGGGGAGCTGTTTTTT. Translation: CSVEGREGTGELFF.

A single count supports this clone. This chain uses TRBV25-1 with TRBJ2-3; D uncertain. The germline gives CDR1 MGHDK, CDR2 SYGVNS. The CDR3 is 12 residues long. V shed 5 bases and J shed 1 base, with 4 bases lying between them. The CDR3 here is CASSRRTDTQYF. The CDR3 region has the DNA TGTGCCAGCAGTCGTCGCACAGATACGCAGTATTTT.

This clone was observed once. This chain connects TRBV7-6 to TRBJ1-4; 7 bases are a match to TRBD1. CDR3 length: 15 residues. V gave up 4 bases and J gave up 8 bases; unmatched junction bases: 10. The germline V gene has CDR1 SGHVS and CDR2 FNYEAQ. The CDR3 DNA sequence: TGTGCCAGCAGCTGGGGCGAGGGGGCGGTGGAAAAACTGTTTTTT. Amino acids: CASSWGEGAVEKLFF. The full variable domain, completed using reference TRBV7-6 and TRBJ1-4, is GAGVSQSPRYKVTKRGQDVALRCDPISGHVSLYWYRQALGQGPEFLTYFNYEAQQDKSGLPNDRFSAERPEGSISTLTIQRTEQRDSAMYRCASSWGEGAVEKLFFGSGTQLSVL.

The J gene is TRBJ1-2, the V gene TRBV30; TRBD1 matches at 10 bases. CDR1 and CDR2 from the germline V gene are GTSNPN and SVGIG (reference sequence). There are 15 residues in the CDR3. V was pared by 5 bases and J by 3 bases, with 9 bases of the junction left unmatched. CDR3 protein: CAWDDRDRGDYGYTF. CDR3 sequence (DNA): TGTGCCTGGGATGACCGGGACAGGGGCGACTATGGCTACACCTTC.

The chain couples TRBV9 to TRBJ2-1; the match to TRBD2 covers 9 bases. Trimming took 2 bases from V and 0 from J; bases not matched to a gene: 9. The CDR3 contains 18 residues. The germline gives CDR1 SGDLS, CDR2 YYNGEE. The CDR3 region has the DNA TGTGCCAGCAGCGTGGGGGGGGCTAGCGGGGTCTCCTACAATGAGCAGTTCTTC. This codes for CASSVGGASGVSYNEQFF.

V and J are TRBV13 and TRBJ1-6, with 9 bases identical to TRBD1. Trimming took 4 bases from V and 4 from J; bases not matched to a gene: 5. Germline CDR1 and CDR2: PRHDT and FYEKMQ (reference sequence). This CDR3 region has 16 residues. In DNA, the CDR3 is TGTGCCAGCAGCTCAACAGGGGGCGCTTATAATTCACCCCTCCACTTT. As protein: CASSSTGGAYNSPLHF.

This chain uses TRBV5-4 with TRBJ2-1, with D possibly being TRBD2 (6 bases). Germline CDR1 SGHNT, CDR2 YYREEE (reference sequence). The CDR3 sequence is 14 residues long. V dropped 3 bases and J dropped 6 bases, with 13 bases sitting between them. This CDR3 is CASSWWRGANEQFF. The CDR3 DNA is TGTGCCAGCAGCTGGTGGAGGGGCGCCAATGAGCAGTTCTTC.

The chain combines TRBV29-1 with TRBJ1-2; the D is unclear. The germline V and J ends were trimmed by 7 bases and 4 bases, with 10 bases remaining between them. This CDR3 has 11 residues. Germline CDR1 reads SQVTM; CDR2 reads ANQGSEA. This chain's CDR3 is CSAVYSYGYTF. The CDR3 DNA follows: TGCAGCGCCGTATATTCCTATGGCTACACCTTC.

The rearrangement joins TRBV5-4 to TRBJ2-3; D remains unclear. The CDR3 has 14 amino acids. Trimming cost V 2 bases and J 7 bases, with 14 bases left between them. The germline V gene encodes CDR1 SGHNT and CDR2 YYREEE (reference sequence). The CDR3: CASSLLPGSNTQYF. The CDR3, as DNA: TGTGCCAGCAGCTTACTTCCCGGGTCAAATACGCAGTATTTT.

The chain combines TRBV27 with TRBJ1-2; 7 bases are shared with TRBD1. Per germline, CDR1 MNHEY and CDR2 SMNVEV (reference sequence). V was pared by 6 bases and J by 4 bases, with 5 bases of the junction left unmatched. The CDR3 length is 13 residues. CDR3 amino acids: CASSPGQLYGYTF. For the CDR3, the DNA is TGTGCCAGCAGCCCGGGACAGCTCTATGGCTACACCTTC.

The chain combines TRBV18 with TRBJ1-1; possible D gene TRBD1, 5 bases. V was clipped by 3 bases and J by 6 bases, with 8 bases between them. The CDR3 sequence is 12 residues long. Per germline, CDR1 KGHSH and CDR2 LQKENI. CDR3 coding DNA: TGTGCCAGCTCACCTGGGGACTCTGAAGCTTTCTTT. Residues: CASSPGDSEAFF.

The V and J genes are TRBV18 and TRBJ1-5; tentatively, D is TRBD1 (5 bases). Deletions cut 2 bases from V and 12 bases from J, with 17 bases between. The CDR3 consists of 14 residues. Germline values: CDR1 KGHSH, CDR2 LQKENI. This chain's CDR3 is CASSPVGGIDHQHF. Here the CDR3 DNA reads TGTGCCAGCTCACCAGTCGGGGGAATCGATCACCAGCATTTT.

This sequence joins TRBV7-3 and TRBJ1-1, with TRBD1 as a possible D gene (6 bases). This CDR3 region has 14 residues. CDR1 is SGHTA, CDR2 FQGTGA, per germline. Between the trimmed V and J ends, which lost 0 bases and 8 bases, there was a span of 13 bases. The CDR3 loop reads CASSLTLGGTEAFF. CDR3 sequence (DNA): TGTGCCAGCAGCTTAACGTTAGGGGGAACGGAAGCTTTCTTT.

This rearrangement joins TRBV4-1 to TRBJ2-1; D call uncertain. V lost 0 bases and J 9 bases, leaving 6 bases between the germline ends. Germline values: CDR1 MGHRA, CDR2 YSYEKL. This CDR3 is built from 12 residues. CDR3 protein: CASSQDLTEQFF. The CDR3 DNA reads TGCGCCAGCAGCCAAGATCTAACTGAGCAGTTCTTC.

The V and J genes are TRBV4-1 and TRBJ2-7; D remains ambiguous. V was shortened by 0 bases and J by 5 bases, with 5 bases between the two germline ends. The CDR3 contains 12 residues. Germline V gives CDR1 MGHRA, CDR2 YSYEKL. CDR3 region: CASSQDANEQYF. CDR3 sequence (DNA): TGCGCCAGCAGCCAAGACGCGAACGAGCAGTACTTC.

This clone was detected ten times or more. The chain recombines TRBV14 with TRBJ1-6, with 7 bases aligning to TRBD1. The CDR3 spans 17 residues. Per germline, CDR1 SGHDN and CDR2 FVKESK. V lost 2 bases and J lost 2; bases outside the gene matches: 6. This CDR3 reads CASSQYTGATYNSPLHF. As DNA, the CDR3 is TGTGCCAGCAGCCAATATACAGGGGCGACCTATAATTCACCCCTCCACTTT.

The chain joins TRBV5-5 to TRBJ1-1, with TRBD1 as a possible D gene (6 bases). V was clipped by 4 bases and J by 8 bases, with 9 bases between them. Germline V CDR1 and CDR2: SGHKS, YYEKEE (reference sequence). The CDR3 is 11 residues long. The CDR3 region is CASSPGTEAFF. CDR3 DNA: TGTGCCAGCAGCCCCGGGACAGAAGCTTTCTTT.

The rearrangement links TRBV9 to TRBJ2-2; TRBD1 aligns across 8 bases. The germline V gene encodes CDR1 SGDLS and CDR2 YYNGEE. V lost 0 bases and J lost 5; bases outside the gene matches: 3. The CDR3 loop spans 15 amino acids. This chain's CDR3 is CASSVDRGSTGELFF. Here the CDR3 DNA reads TGTGCCAGCAGCGTAGACAGGGGGAGTACCGGGGAGCTGTTTTTT.

This chain links TRBV7-9 with TRBJ2-1; D is possibly TRBD1 (5 bases). The ends were cut back, 5 bases at V and 5 bases at J, with 16 bases in the middle. This CDR3 is built from 15 residues. Germline V gene sequence: CDR1 SEHNR, CDR2 FQNEAQ (reference sequence). CDR3 bases: TGTGCCAGCAGCAGGGGCCCCGGTTCCCACAATGAGCAGTTCTTC. Protein: CASSRGPGSHNEQFF.

The chain uses TRBV4-3 and TRBJ1-6; TRBD1 matches at 8 bases. J gave up 9 bases and V 0 bases, and 7 bases lay outside the gene matches. This CDR3 contains 16 residues. CDR1 is LGHNA and CDR2 is YSLEER in the germline V gene. CDR3: CASSQDPGQGGSPLHF. In DNA, the CDR3 is TGCGCCAGCAGCCAAGATCCCGGACAGGGCGGTTCACCCCTCCACTTT.

In its sample, this clone was seen a few times. V usage is TRBV6-1 and J usage is TRBJ1-5; 8 bases are shared with TRBD1. Germline V lookup: CDR1 MNHNS, CDR2 SASEGT. The V segment lost 3 bases and the J segment 0 bases; nucleotides outside the gene matches: 10. The CDR3 loop spans 18 amino acids. CDR3 sequence reads: CASSEDSGQGGSNQPQHF. The CDR3 nucleotides read TGTGCCAGCAGTGAGGATTCTGGACAGGGAGGTAGCAATCAGCCCCAGCATTTT.

The rearrangement joins TRBV4-1 to TRBJ2-7; a possible D gene is TRBD1 (5 bases). Germline V gene sequence: CDR1 MGHRA, CDR2 YSYEKL. Trimming removed 0 bases from V and 4 bases from J, with 7 bases in between. This CDR3 has 13 residues. CDR3 nucleotide sequence: TGCGCCAGCAGCCAAGAACAGGTGTACGAGCAGTACTTC. Protein sequence: CASSQEQVYEQYF.

This clone was recorded at least ten times. This chain joins TRBV6-5 and TRBJ1-2; 7 nucleotides line up with TRBD1. The germline CDR1 and CDR2 sequences are MNHEY and SVGAGI. V lost 6 bases to trimming and J lost 8 bases; unmatched junction nucleotides: 15. The CDR3 covers 15 residues. CDR3 protein: CASRAYRGPKQGYTF. The DNA of the CDR3 is TGTGCCAGCAGAGCATACAGGGGCCCCAAGCAGGGCTACACCTTC.

The chain has TRBV7-9 and TRBJ2-7, with D possibly TRBD1 on 6 matching bases. CDR1 is SEHNR, CDR2 FQNEAQ, per germline (reference sequence). The CDR3 loop spans 15 amino acids. Between the trimmed V and J ends, which lost 6 bases and 0 bases, there was a span of 15 bases. CDR3 loop: CASSFPGQSSYEQYF. CDR3 coding DNA: TGTGCCAGCAGTTTTCCGGGACAAAGCTCCTACGAGCAGTACTTC.

V gene TRBV18 combines with J gene TRBJ1-5; D remains unclear. Germline CDR1 KGHSH, CDR2 LQKENI. V lost 0 bases and J lost 6, with 15 bases in between. The CDR3 has 16 residues. CDR3 DNA sequence: TGTGCCAGCTCACCACCGGCCGGAACTAGAGGTCAGCCCCAGCATTTT. Translation gives CASSPPAGTRGQPQHF.

The chain combines TRBV9 with TRBJ2-7, with 10 bases identical to TRBD1. V was clipped by 2 bases and J by 5 bases; unmatched bases: 7. Germline CDR1 and CDR2: SGDLS and YYNGEE. This CDR3 is 15 amino acids long. The CDR3 DNA reads TGTGCCAGCAGCGTGTCGGGACAGGGGTTGGACGAGCAGTACTTC. This translates into CASSVSGQGLDEQYF.